This TCR beta chain was recorded in a study of shared clonotypes between healthy human individuals. About the research overall: Donor ages ranged 18 to 49 years: a couple of women, a few men. Study-wide results and caveats: The study found about 5% of naive CD4 clonotypes shared across several donors. Blood was the sole source, and tissue repertoires probably differ.

TCRdb's table, derived via immunoSEQ multiplex PCR, lists solely in-frame clones and lacks some. This table has roughly 1 million clones, roughly 75% appearing once. Regarding this clone: Its antigen is unknown.

From germline, CDR1 is SGHDT and CDR2 YYEEEE. The CDR3 consists of 19 residues. Losses at the gene ends were 4 bases for V and 1 base for J; bases not matched to a gene: 9. The origin of this receptor is a man between 18 and 29 years old in good health. The sample consisted of memory CD4+ T cells sorted from blood. Subset: CD45RA-negative fraction. The rearrangement uses TRBV5-6 and TRBJ2-6, with 12 bases matching TRBD2. CDR3 loop: CASSPRTSGVGSGANVLTF. CDR3 DNA: TGTGCCAGCAGCCCGCGGACTAGCGGGGTGGGGTCTGGGGCCAACGTCCTGACTTTC.